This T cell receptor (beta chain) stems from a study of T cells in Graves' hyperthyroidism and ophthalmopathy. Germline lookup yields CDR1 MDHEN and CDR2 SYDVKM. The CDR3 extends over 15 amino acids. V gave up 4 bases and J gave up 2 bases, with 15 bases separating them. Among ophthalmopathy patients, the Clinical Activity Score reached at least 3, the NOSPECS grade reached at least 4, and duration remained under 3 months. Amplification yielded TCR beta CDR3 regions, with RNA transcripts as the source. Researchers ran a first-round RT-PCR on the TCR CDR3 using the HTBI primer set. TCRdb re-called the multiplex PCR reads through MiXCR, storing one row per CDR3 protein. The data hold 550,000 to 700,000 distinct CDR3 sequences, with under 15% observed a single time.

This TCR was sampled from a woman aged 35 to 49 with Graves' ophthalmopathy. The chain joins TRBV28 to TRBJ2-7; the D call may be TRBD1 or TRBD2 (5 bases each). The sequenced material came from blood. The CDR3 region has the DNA TGTGCCAGCAGTTCGATCGGGACGGATCCCTACGAGCAGTACTTC. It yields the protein CASSSIGTDPYEQYF.